Below, 26 T cell receptor beta chains from the same sample are listed, as sequenced in a study of T cell repertoires in cytomegalovirus infection. TCRdb re-derived calls from the reads in MiXCR, one entry per CDR3 protein. The repertoire holds roughly 500,000 distinct CDR3 sequences, with about 42% as singletons. Their antigen targets remain unknown. This sample comprised cultured PBMCs, obtained from culture after CMV antigen stimulation. These TCRs come from a human donor in good health (CMV status not recorded). Some clones in this sample may be carry-over from other donors' samples.

The chain employs TRBV20-1 and TRBJ1-1; D unclear. The CDR3 length is 16 residues. Germline V CDR1 and CDR2: DFQATT, SNEGSKA (reference sequence). V was clipped by 0 bases and J by 3 bases, with 17 bases between them. Here the CDR3 reads CSARDSSQLWDTEAFF. CDR3 bases: TGCAGTGCTAGAGATAGTTCTCAGTTGTGGGACACTGAAGCTTTCTTT.

The genes are TRBV10-2 and TRBJ1-1; TRBD1 agrees at 9 bases. Germline V gene sequence: CDR1 WSHSY, CDR2 SAAADI. The CDR3 sequence is 14 residues long. The ends lost 7 bases at V and 4 bases at J; junction bases unmatched: 7. The CDR3 region has the DNA TGCGCCAGCATATCGGGACAGGGCGTCACTGAAGCTTTCTTT. This codes for CASISGQGVTEAFF.

The sample holds a few counts of this clonotype. The rearrangement links TRBV12-3 or TRBV12-4 to TRBJ1-1; TRBD1 matches 10 bases. Trimming cost V 5 bases and J 3 bases; bases outside gene matches: 6. The CDR3 has 15 amino acids. CDR3 amino acids: CASSRPGTGDTEAFF. Written as DNA, the CDR3 is TGTGCCAGCAGTCGCCCCGGGACAGGGGACACTGAAGCTTTCTTT.

This chain links TRBV11-2 with TRBJ2-2; D unresolved. The germline V gene has CDR1 SGHAT and CDR2 FQNNGV. CDR3 length: 13 amino acids. V lost 1 base, J lost 7 bases, and 7 bases lay in between. Here the CDR3 DNA reads TGTGCCAGCAGCTTAGGGGGTCACGGGGAGCTGTTTTTT. This codes for CASSLGGHGELFF.

This clonotype was counted at least ten times. The chain is built from TRBV19 and TRBJ2-4; weak D call: TRBD2 (5 bases). In germline, CDR1 is LNHDA, CDR2 SQIVND (reference sequence). The CDR3 loop spans 12 amino acids. V shed 5 bases and J shed 3 bases, with 5 bases lying between them. The CDR3 here is CASSRGKNIQYF. CDR3 sequence (DNA): TGTGCCAGTAGTCGGGGCAAAAACATTCAGTACTTC.

V is TRBV7-2 and J is TRBJ2-1; 8 nucleotides agree with TRBD1. V gave up 7 bases and J gave up 7 bases; unmatched junction bases: 6. The V gene's germline CDR1 is SGHTA and CDR2 FQGNSA. CDR3 length equals 13 residues. The DNA for the CDR3 is TGTGCCAGCAACCATCGACAGGGGAATGAGCAGTTCTTC. Translating gives CASNHRQGNEQFF.

This clonotype was detected many times. The CDR3: CASSSRNGRSEQYF. The CDR3, as DNA: TGTGCCAGCAGCTCCCGAAACGGGAGAAGCGAGCAGTACTTC. The chain combines TRBV7-8 with TRBJ2-7; possible D gene TRBD2, 6 bases. The CDR3 totals 14 residues. V was shortened by 4 bases and J by 6 bases, with 16 bases between the two germline ends. The germline gives CDR1 SGHVS, CDR2 FQNEAQ.

This clonotype was seen only a few times. The V call is TRBV7-2, the J call TRBJ2-1; the D gene is possibly TRBD2 (6 bases). The CDR3 spans 17 residues. The V end lost 2 bases, the J end lost 0 bases, and 14 bases lay between the germline ends. CDR1 and CDR2 (germline): SGHTA, FQGNSA. CDR3 in amino acids: CASSLLGGSSSYNEQFF. CDR3 DNA: TGTGCCAGCAGCTTACTGGGAGGATCGAGCTCCTACAATGAGCAGTTCTTC.

The sample holds a few counts of this clonotype. The genes are TRBV5-5 and TRBJ2-1; maybe TRBD1 (5 bases). V lost 1 base to trimming and J lost 3 bases, with 14 bases between them. This CDR3 spans 16 amino acids. Germline V gives CDR1 SGHKS, CDR2 YYEKEE (reference sequence). CDR3 loop: CASSLTDSVVYNEQFF. The CDR3 nucleotides read TGTGCCAGCAGCTTGACCGACAGTGTAGTCTACAATGAGCAGTTCTTC.

This chain uses TRBV7-2 with TRBJ2-3; D gene uncertain. The germline gives CDR1 SGHTA, CDR2 FQGNSA. This CDR3 comprises 13 residues. V shed 4 bases and J shed 2 bases, with 7 bases lying between them. CDR3 DNA: TGTGCCAGCAGCTATACAATCACAGATACGCAGTATTTT. Residues: CASSYTITDTQYF.

This chain connects TRBV30 to TRBJ2-7; 7 bases align to TRBD2. J was trimmed by 2 bases and V by 0 bases; bases with no gene match: 4. The CDR3 extends over 14 amino acids. CDR1 and CDR2 (germline): GTSNPN, SVGIG (reference sequence). CDR3 bases: TGTGCCTGGAGTGTAAAGGGACTACCCTACGAGCAGTACTTC. Translation: CAWSVKGLPYEQYF.

This chain uses TRBV7-4 with TRBJ2-5, with no clear D. V was trimmed by 1 base and J by 5 bases, leaving 11 bases between them. This CDR3 has 14 residues. Germline CDR1 reads SGHVT; CDR2 reads SQSDAQ. Here the CDR3 DNA reads TGTGCCAGCAGCTTAGTATCTATACGTGAGACCCAGTACTTC. Amino acids: CASSLVSIRETQYF. Complete variable domain (other parts from reference TRBV7-4 and TRBJ2-5): GAGVSQSPRYKVAKRGRDVALRCDSISGHVTLYWYRQTLGQGSEVLTYSQSDAQRDKSGRPSGRFSAERPERSVSTLKIQRTEQGDSAVYLCASSLVSIRETQYFGPGTRLLVL.

The table lists this clonotype with a few counts. V gene TRBV7-9 combines with J gene TRBJ1-6; 7 bases line up with TRBD1. The CDR3 length is 15 residues. The V and J ends lost 5 bases and 8 bases, in that order; junction bases with no gene match: 9. Per germline, CDR1 SEHNR and CDR2 FQNEAQ (reference sequence). The CDR3 is CASSPPDREDSPLHF. The DNA of the CDR3 is TGTGCCAGCAGCCCCCCCGACAGGGAAGATTCACCCCTCCACTTT.

The table lists this clonotype with a few counts. The rearrangement joins TRBV6-5 to TRBJ1-5, with 7 positions matching TRBD1. Germline V gene data show CDR1 as MNHEY and CDR2 as SVGAGI. The V and J ends lost 5 bases and 3 bases, in that order; junction bases with no gene match: 7. The CDR3 spans 15 residues. CDR3 sequence: CASSPNRGFNQPQHF. The CDR3 DNA is TGTGCCAGCAGTCCTAACAGGGGATTCAATCAGCCCCAGCATTTT.

The rearrangement joins TRBV6-6 to TRBJ1-5; D not certain. Germline V gives CDR1 MNHNY, CDR2 SVGAGI (reference sequence). The CDR3 is 15 residues long. Trimming shortened V by 6 bases and J by 4 bases, and 16 bases separated the two germline ends. DNA of the CDR3: TGTGCCAGCAGGAAGGGCGTAAGAGGGAATCAGCCCCAGCATTTT. This translates into CASRKGVRGNQPQHF.

V gene TRBV7-2 combines with J gene TRBJ2-1; D is unclear. Germline CDR1 and CDR2: SGHTA and FQGNSA. This CDR3 has 14 amino acids. V was shortened by 0 bases and J by 5 bases, with 8 bases between the two germline ends. The CDR3 coding sequence is TGTGCCAGCAGCTTAGCTCGCAGGAACAATGAGCAGTTCTTC. It specifies CASSLARRNNEQFF.

The rearrangement joins TRBV20-1 to TRBJ2-2; the D gene is possibly TRBD1 (5 bases). CDR1 is DFQATT and CDR2 is SNEGSKA in the germline V gene (reference sequence). The CDR3 totals 14 residues. Trimming pared 5 bases from V and 4 bases from J, leaving 14 bases between. The CDR3 nucleotides are TGCAGTGCTTTGGGGCAGGAGCCCACCGGGGAGCTGTTTTTT. Translation: CSALGQEPTGELFF.

The chain links TRBV11-2 to TRBJ2-1; possible D gene TRBD2, 5 bases. The CDR3 spans 18 residues. CDR1 is SGHAT, CDR2 FQNNGV, per germline. Trimming cost V 5 bases and J 2 bases, with 22 bases left between them. The chain's CDR3 is CASSPRGPRSNPYNEQFF. CDR3 nucleotide sequence: TGTGCCAGCAGCCCTCGCGGGCCGCGATCTAACCCCTACAATGAGCAGTTCTTC.

The chain couples TRBV20-1 to TRBJ1-5; no definite D call. This CDR3 has 14 amino acids. Germline-derived CDR1 and CDR2 are DFQATT and SNEGSKA (reference sequence). Deletions cut 6 bases from V and 0 bases from J, with 12 bases between. CDR3: CSAAHGYSNQPQHF. The DNA of the CDR3 is TGCAGTGCCGCCCATGGCTATAGCAATCAGCCCCAGCATTTT.

This chain uses TRBV7-8 with TRBJ1-1; the D gene is possibly TRBD1 (5 bases). Trimming left V 5 bases short and J 12 bases short, with 19 bases between. CDR1 SGHVS and CDR2 FQNEAQ come from the germline V gene. This CDR3 comprises 13 residues. The CDR3 here is CASSMTVDQGSFF. CDR3 nucleotide sequence: TGTGCCAGCAGCATGACAGTGGACCAGGGATCTTTCTTT.

The chain recombines TRBV7-8 with TRBJ1-5; TRBD1 aligns across 7 bases. With 4 bases clipped from V and 3 bases from J, the junction kept 6 bases outside the gene matches. Per germline, CDR1 SGHVS and CDR2 FQNEAQ. CDR3 length: 15 residues. The CDR3 bases are TGTGCCAGCAGCTCAGACAGGGTCCCCAATCAGCCCCAGCATTTT. This encodes CASSSDRVPNQPQHF.

This clonotype was observed a few times. The chain is built from TRBV7-6 and TRBJ2-1; TRBD2 might be the D (5 bases). The V end lost 2 bases, the J end lost 5 bases, and 13 bases lay between the germline ends. The CDR3 is 15 residues long. In germline, CDR1 is SGHVS, CDR2 FNYEAQ. In nucleotides, the CDR3 is TGTGCCAGCAGCTTATCGTGGGAGAGGGACAATGAGCAGTTCTTC. Translating it yields CASSLSWERDNEQFF.

This clonotype was counted at least ten times. The genes are TRBV5-4 and TRBJ2-1, with D uncertain. The CDR3 is made up of 11 amino acids. Per germline, CDR1 SGHNT and CDR2 YYREEE (reference sequence). Trimming took 4 bases from V and 10 from J, leaving 9 bases between them. The chain's CDR3 is CASSLLGEQFF. In nucleotides, the CDR3 is TGTGCCAGCAGCCTCTTAGGCGAGCAGTTCTTC.

This chain connects TRBV12-3 or TRBV12-4 to TRBJ1-2, with 11 bases matching TRBD1. The CDR3 loop spans 15 amino acids. The trim removed 4 bases at V and 4 bases at J, leaving 5 bases unmatched. CDR3 in amino acids: CASSWTGGGFYGYTF. CDR3 nucleotides: TGTGCCAGCAGTTGGACAGGGGGCGGTTTCTATGGCTACACCTTC.

The CDR3 nucleotides read TGTGCCAGCAGTGGACAGGGCGGCGTACAGCCCCAGCATTTT. It codes for CASSGQGGVQPQHF. This chain joins TRBV6-1 and TRBJ1-5, with 7 positions matching TRBD1. Trimming at V came to 4 bases and at J to 7 bases, leaving 7 bases not matched to a gene. The CDR3 contains 14 residues. CDR1 and CDR2 from the germline V gene are MNHNS and SASEGT.

This clonotype showed up just a few times. The gene calls are TRBV11-2 and TRBJ1-4, with D hard to call. Trimming took 5 bases from V and 7 from J, leaving 17 bases between them. Germline V gene lookup returns CDR1 SGHAT and CDR2 FQNNGV. This CDR3 contains 15 residues. CDR3: CASSPDAILGEKLFF. DNA of the CDR3: TGTGCCAGCAGCCCGGATGCGATCCTAGGTGAAAAACTGTTTTTT.